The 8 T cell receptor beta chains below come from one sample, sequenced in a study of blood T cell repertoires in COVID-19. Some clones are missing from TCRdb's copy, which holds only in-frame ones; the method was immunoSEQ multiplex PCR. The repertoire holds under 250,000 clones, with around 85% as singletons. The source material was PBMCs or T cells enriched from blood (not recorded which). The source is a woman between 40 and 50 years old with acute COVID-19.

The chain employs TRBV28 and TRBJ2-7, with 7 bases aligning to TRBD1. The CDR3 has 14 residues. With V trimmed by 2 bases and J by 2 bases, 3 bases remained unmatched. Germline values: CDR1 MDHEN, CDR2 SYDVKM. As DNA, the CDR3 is TGTGCCAGCAGTTTAGTGGGACAGACCTACGAGCAGTACTTC. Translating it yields CASSLVGQTYEQYF. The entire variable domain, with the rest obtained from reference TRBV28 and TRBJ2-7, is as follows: DVKVTQSSRYLVKRTGEKVFLECVQDMDHENMFWYRQDPGLGLRLIYFSYDVKMKEKGDIPEGYSVSREKKERFSLILESASTNQTSMYLCASSLVGQTYEQYFGPGTRLTVT.

Here the CDR3 reads CATSDATSGDYNEQFF. Here the CDR3 DNA reads TGTGCCACCAGTGATGCGACTAGCGGGGACTACAATGAGCAGTTCTTC. The chain couples TRBV24-1 to TRBJ2-1; TRBD2 matches at 11 bases. Germline V gene data show CDR1 as KGHDR and CDR2 as SFDVKD. The CDR3 is 16 residues long. J lost 3 bases, V lost 3 bases, and 3 bases had no gene match.

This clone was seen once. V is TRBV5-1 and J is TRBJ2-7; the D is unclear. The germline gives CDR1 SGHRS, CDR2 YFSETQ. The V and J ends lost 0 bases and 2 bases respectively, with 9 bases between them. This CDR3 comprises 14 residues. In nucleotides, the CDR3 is TGCGCCAGCAGCTTGGAGGCCCTAGCCTACGAGCAGTACTTC. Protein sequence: CASSLEALAYEQYF.

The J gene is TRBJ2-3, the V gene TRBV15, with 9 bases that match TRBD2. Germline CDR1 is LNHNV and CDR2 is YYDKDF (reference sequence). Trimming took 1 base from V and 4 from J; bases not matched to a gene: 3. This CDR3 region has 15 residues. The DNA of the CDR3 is TGTGCCACCAGCAGAGGGTTAGCGGGGGCAGATACGCAGTATTTT. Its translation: CATSRGLAGADTQYF.

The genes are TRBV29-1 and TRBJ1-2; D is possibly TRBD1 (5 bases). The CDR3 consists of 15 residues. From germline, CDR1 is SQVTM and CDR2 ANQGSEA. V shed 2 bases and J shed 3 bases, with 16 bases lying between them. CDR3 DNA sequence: TGCAGCGTTGAATCAAGCTTAGGGGCCGACTATGGCTACACCTTC. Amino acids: CSVESSLGADYGYTF. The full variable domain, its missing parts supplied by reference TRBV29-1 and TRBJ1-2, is SAVISQKPSRDICQRGTSLTIQCQVDSQVTMMFWYRQQPGQSLTLIATANQGSEATYESGFVIDKFPISRPNLTFSTLTVSNMSPEDSSIYLCSVESSLGADYGYTFGSGTRLTVV.

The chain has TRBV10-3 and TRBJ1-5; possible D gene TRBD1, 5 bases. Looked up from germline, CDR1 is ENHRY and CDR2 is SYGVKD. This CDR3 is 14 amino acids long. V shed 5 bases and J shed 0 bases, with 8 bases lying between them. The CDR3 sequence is CAISTGYSNQPQHF. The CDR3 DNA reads TGTGCCATCAGTACAGGTTATAGCAATCAGCCCCAGCATTTT.

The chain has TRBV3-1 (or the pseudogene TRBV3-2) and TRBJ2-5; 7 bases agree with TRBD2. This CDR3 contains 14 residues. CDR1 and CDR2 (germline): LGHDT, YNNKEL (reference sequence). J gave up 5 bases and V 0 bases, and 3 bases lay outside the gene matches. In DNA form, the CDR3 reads TGTGCCAGCAGCCAAGAGGGAGGGGTGGAGACCCAGTACTTC. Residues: CASSQEGGVETQYF.

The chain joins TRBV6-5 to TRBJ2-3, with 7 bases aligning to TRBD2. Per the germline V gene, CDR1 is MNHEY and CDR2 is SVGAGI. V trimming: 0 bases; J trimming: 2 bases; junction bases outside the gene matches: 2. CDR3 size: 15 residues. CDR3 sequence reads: CASSYSGGDTDTQYF. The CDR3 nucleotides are TGTGCCAGCAGTTACTCGGGAGGGGACACAGATACGCAGTATTTT.